The clone carrying this TCR beta chain was detected a few times. With random hexamers, reverse transcription was performed on about 0.5 to 1 ug of RNA. TCRdb called the immunoSEQ multiplex PCR reads again in MiXCR, with one record for every CDR3 protein. Of roughly 300,000 distinct CDR3 sequences listed, 85% are singletons. The sample comes from a study of CD8 T cells in Susac syndrome. The CDR3 loop spans 12 amino acids. With 6 bases removed from V and 4 bases from J, the gap between germline ends came to 9 bases. CDR1 is SNHLY and CDR2 is FYNNEI in the germline V gene. Sequencing was carried out using CD8+ T cells from PBMCs. The TCR was taken from a human donor with multiple sclerosis. This chain uses TRBV2 with TRBJ1-2; D perhaps matches TRBD1 (5 bases). The CDR3 DNA is TGTGCCAGCAGGGGGACGGTCTATGGCTACACCTTC. Translation gives CASRGTVYGYTF. The full variable domain, in which reference TRBV2 and TRBJ1-2 provide the parts outside the CDR3, is EPEVTQTPSHQVTQMGQEVILRCVPISNHLYFYWYRQILGQKVEFLVSFYNNEISEKSEIFDDQFSVERPDGSNFTLKIRSTKLEDSAMYFCASRGTVYGYTFGSGTRLTVV.